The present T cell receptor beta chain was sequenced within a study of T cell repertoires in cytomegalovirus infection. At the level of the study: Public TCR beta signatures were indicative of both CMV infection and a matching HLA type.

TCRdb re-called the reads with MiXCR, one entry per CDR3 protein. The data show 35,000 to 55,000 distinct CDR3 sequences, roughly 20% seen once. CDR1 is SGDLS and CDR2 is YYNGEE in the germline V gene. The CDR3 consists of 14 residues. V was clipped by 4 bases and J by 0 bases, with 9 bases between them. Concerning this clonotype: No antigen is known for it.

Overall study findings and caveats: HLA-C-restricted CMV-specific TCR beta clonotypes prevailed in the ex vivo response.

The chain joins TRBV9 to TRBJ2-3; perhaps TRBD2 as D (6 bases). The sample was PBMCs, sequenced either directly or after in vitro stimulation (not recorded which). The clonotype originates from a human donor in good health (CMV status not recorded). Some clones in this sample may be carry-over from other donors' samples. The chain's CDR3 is CASSRDLSTDTQYF. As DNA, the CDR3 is TGTGCCAGCAGCCGGGACTTGAGCACAGATACGCAGTATTTT.